This entry lists 9 T cell receptor beta chains sequenced from one sample in a study of cytomegalovirus exposure and HLA in healthy donors. PCR amplification relied on 60 Vbeta primers (plus 13 Jbeta primers). Using immunoSEQ multiplex PCR, the repertoire was profiled, and TCRdb retains in-frame clones only, with some absent. Among around 87,000 clones, 81% were seen once, and the ten largest hold about 1.2%. Sequencing was done on a sample of PBMCs. The receptor source for this set is a girl aged 2-10 years in good health and CMV-seropositive.

This clone occurred a few times. J is TRBJ1-1 and V is TRBV6-5, with D possibly TRBD1 on 6 matching bases. Trimming took 2 bases from V and 5 from J, leaving 12 bases between them. Germline CDR1 reads MNHEY; CDR2 reads SVGAGI. This CDR3 spans 14 amino acids. The CDR3 sequence is CASSYAGAWTEAFF. The CDR3 DNA is TGTGCCAGCAGTTACGCGGGGGCTTGGACTGAAGCTTTCTTT.

The chain combines TRBV20-1 with TRBJ1-1, with TRBD1 identical over 7 bases. This CDR3 has 11 residues. V dropped 1 base and J dropped 12; count of bases not matched to a gene: 5. The V gene's germline CDR1 is DFQATT and CDR2 SNEGSKA (reference sequence). In nucleotides, the CDR3 is TGCAGTGCTAGAGTCCCAGGGGGAACTTTCTTT. Its translation is CSARVPGGTFF.

The chain links TRBV10-1 to TRBJ2-7; 9 bases are a match to TRBD2. The germline V gene has CDR1 WNHNN and CDR2 SYGVQD (reference sequence). V shed 5 bases and J 3 bases; nucleotides not matched to a gene: 2. The CDR3 runs to 13 residues. The CDR3 spells CASSPTSGYEQYF. CDR3 coding DNA: TGCGCCAGCAGTCCGACTAGCGGCTACGAGCAGTACTTC.

The genes are TRBV5-1 and TRBJ2-2; 9 bases are a match to TRBD2. Trimming cost V 2 bases and J 3 bases; bases outside gene matches: 14. The CDR3 covers 19 residues. The germline V gene encodes CDR1 SGHRS and CDR2 YFSETQ. The CDR3 nucleotides read TGCGCCAGCAGCTTTCTTGGCGGTAGCGGGAGCGGGGACACCGGGGAGCTGTTTTTT. It is translated as CASSFLGGSGSGDTGELFF.

Regarding this clone: One end of the junction fails to match germline, which may point to a read error. The chain combines TRBV14 with TRBJ1-2, with TRBD1 matching 9 bases. Germline assignment: CDR1 SGHDN and CDR2 FVKESK. The CDR3 consists of 17 residues. CDR3 protein: CARSQDRGYPRLYGYTF. For the CDR3, the DNA is TGTGCCAGAAGCCAGGACAGGGGCTACCCTAGACTCTATGGCTACACCTTC.

V and J are TRBV5-1 and TRBJ2-1, with D possibly matching TRBD2 (6 bases). In germline, CDR1 is SGHRS, CDR2 YFSETQ. The CDR3 has 15 amino acids. The V gene lost 5 bases and the J gene lost 6 bases, with 18 bases spanning the gap. CDR3 in DNA: TGCGCCAGCAGTCCGAAGACTAGTAGGCCCAATGAGCAGTTCTTC. This gives the protein CASSPKTSRPNEQFF.

The chain links TRBV6-5 to TRBJ2-7, with TRBD2 as a possible D gene (6 bases). Between the trimmed V and J ends, which lost 7 bases and 0 bases, there was a span of 16 bases. This CDR3 is built from 15 residues. Per germline, CDR1 MNHEY and CDR2 SVGAGI. Here the CDR3 DNA reads TGTGCCAGCACCAAGGGTAGCGGTAGCTCCTACGAGCAGTACTTC. It translates to CASTKGSGSSYEQYF.

V usage is TRBV9 and J usage is TRBJ1-1, with D maybe TRBD1 (6 bases). In germline, CDR1 is SGDLS, CDR2 YYNGEE. The CDR3 is 15 amino acids. The V gene lost 0 bases and the J gene lost 6 bases, with 15 bases spanning the gap. The CDR3 reads CASSVVNRVGSEAFF. In DNA form, the CDR3 reads TGTGCCAGCAGCGTAGTAAACAGGGTAGGGTCTGAAGCTTTCTTT.

The chain links TRBV2 to TRBJ1-5; D is undetermined. The germline V gene has CDR1 SNHLY and CDR2 FYNNEI. The V end was cut by 0 bases, the J end by 7 bases, with 10 bases between. CDR3 length: 14 residues. The CDR3: CASSEAGRGQPQHF. The CDR3, as DNA: TGTGCCAGCAGTGAAGCAGGTCGGGGACAGCCCCAGCATTTT.